This T cell receptor beta chain was documented in a study of blood T cell repertoires in COVID-19. Study-wide background: Whether acute or convalescent, the COVID-19 samples came from the United States, Italy and Spain. Sources were T cells, B-cell-depleted T cells, or PBMCs; the material itself was cDNA or gDNA.

How the authors handled the data: Amplification with reference gene primers provided the estimates of nucleated cell counts. Some clones are missing from TCRdb's copy, which holds only in-frame ones; the method was immunoSEQ multiplex PCR. For V, J and clone size, that table is used; D and trimming come from the DNA. The data contain roughly 130,000 clones, around 87% of them singletons. V lost 7 bases to trimming and J lost 4 bases, with 13 bases between them. The CDR3 is 13 residues long. Per the germline V gene, CDR1 is MNHEY and CDR2 is SVGAGI. The chain links TRBV6-5 to TRBJ1-1; TRBD1 is a possible D gene (5 bases). The sequencing sample was made of peripheral blood. The TCR comes from a woman aged 55-69 years with acute or convalescent COVID-19. In nucleotides, the CDR3 is TGTGCCAGCACATCCTTAGGGGTCACTGAAGCTTTCTTT. Translating it yields CASTSLGVTEAFF.